Described below is a single TCR beta chain sequence and its context. Its antigen remains unknown. This sample is part of a study of T cell responses to AZD1222 COVID-19 vaccine. Looking at the study overall: Pooling was applied to second doses at about 4 or about 12 weeks.

The CDR3 has 15 amino acids. Trimming took 5 bases from V and 4 from J, leaving 17 bases between them. Germline-derived CDR1 and CDR2 are SEHNR and FQNEAQ (reference sequence). Regarding the study as a whole: At baseline, just five to seven AZD1222 recipients tested seropositive. Rises in breadth and depth of Spike-specific TCRs came after two AZD1222 doses.

Some clones are missing from TCRdb's copy, which holds only in-frame ones; the method was immunoSEQ multiplex PCR. The sample holds about 28,000 clones; around four fifths are singletons and the top ten take approximately 6.3%. This TCR was recovered from an adult in good health. This chain joins TRBV7-9 and TRBJ1-2; D is ambiguous. The material sequenced was peripheral blood, taken on day 0 of AZD1222 vaccination. CDR3 in amino acids: CASSRESHYLYGYTF. The CDR3 region has the DNA TGTGCCAGCAGCAGGGAATCCCATTACCTCTATGGCTACACCTTC.